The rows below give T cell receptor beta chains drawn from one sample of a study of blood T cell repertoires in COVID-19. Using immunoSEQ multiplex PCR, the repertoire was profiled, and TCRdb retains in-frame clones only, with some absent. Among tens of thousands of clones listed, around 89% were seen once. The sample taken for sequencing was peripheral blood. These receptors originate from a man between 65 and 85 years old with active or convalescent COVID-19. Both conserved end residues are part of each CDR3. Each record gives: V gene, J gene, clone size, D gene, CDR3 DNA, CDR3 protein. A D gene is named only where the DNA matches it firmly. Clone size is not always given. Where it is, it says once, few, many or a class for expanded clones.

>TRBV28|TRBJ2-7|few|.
TGTGCCAGCAGTTTAGCGAGGAGCGGCGCGACCTACGAGCAGTACTTC
CASSLARSGATYEQYF
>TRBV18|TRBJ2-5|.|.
TGTGCCAGCTCACCACCGGTATTGGGGGGAGAAGAGACCCAGTACTTC
CASSPPVLGGEETQYF
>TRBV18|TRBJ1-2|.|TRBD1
TGTGCCAGCTCACCCCCGGGACAGGAATATGGCTACACCTTC
CASSPPGQEYGYTF
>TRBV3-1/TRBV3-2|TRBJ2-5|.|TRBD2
TGTGCCAGCAGCCCGAGCGGGACTTTTCAAGAGACCCAGTACTTC
CASSPSGTFQETQYF
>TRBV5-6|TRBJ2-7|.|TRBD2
TGTGCCCGCAGCGGCCGGCTGGGGGGGTACGACGAGCAGTACTTC
CARSGRLGGYDEQYF
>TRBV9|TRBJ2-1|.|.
TGTGCCAGCAGCTTGTCGGTGTTCGAGCAGTTCTTC
CASSLSVFEQFF
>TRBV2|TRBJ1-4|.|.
TGTGCCAGCAGTCCGCTCACAGGGCTTAATGAAAAACTGTTTTTT
CASSPLTGLNEKLFF
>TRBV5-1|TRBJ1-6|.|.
TGCGCCAGCAGCTTGGAACAGGGTCGGAGTAATTCACCCCTCCACTTT
CASSLEQGRSNSPLHF
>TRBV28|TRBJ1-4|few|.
TGTGCCAGCAGGGCCGGCGGCCCAAATGAAAAACTGTTTTTT
CASRAGGPNEKLFF
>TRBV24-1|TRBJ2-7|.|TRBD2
TGTGCCACCAGCCGCAGCGGGGAATCCTACGAGCAGTACTTC
CATSRSGESYEQYF
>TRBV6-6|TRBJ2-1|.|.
TGTGCCAGCAGCCTACATGAGCAGTTCTTC
CASSLHEQFF
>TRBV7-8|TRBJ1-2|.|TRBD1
TGTGCCAGCAGCTTACCGGGGACAGAATACTATGGCTACACCTTC
CASSLPGTEYYGYTF
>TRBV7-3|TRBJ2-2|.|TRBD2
TGTGCCAGCAGCCCTAGAACTAGCGGGAGCACCGGGGAGCTGTTTTTT
CASSPRTSGSTGELFF
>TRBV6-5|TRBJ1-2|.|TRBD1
TGTGCCAGCAGGCCGGGACAGGGGGCCTGGTATGGCTACACCTTC
CASRPGQGAWYGYTF
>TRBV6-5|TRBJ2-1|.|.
TGTGCCAGCAGTTACGAGGGCAACTCCTACAATGAGCAGTTCTTC
CASSYEGNSYNEQFF
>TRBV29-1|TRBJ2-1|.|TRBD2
TGCAGCGCGACTAGCGCCTCTTACAATGAGCAGTTCTTC
CSATSASYNEQFF
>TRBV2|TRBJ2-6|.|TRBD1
TGTGCCAGTTGGGACAGGGGTCTTGGGGCCAACGTCCTGACTTTC
CASWDRGLGANVLTF
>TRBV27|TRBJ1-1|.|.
TGTGCCAGCAGTTTGGTGGGGGGGGGCTTTGTGAACACTGAAGCTTTCTTT
CASSLVGGGFVNTEAFF
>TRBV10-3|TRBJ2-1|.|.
TGTGCCATCAGTGAGTCGGGCCAGGGCCGAAATGAGCAGTTCTTC
CAISESGQGRNEQFF
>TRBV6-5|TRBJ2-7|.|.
TGTGCCAGCTCCTACCCAGGGACTTACGAGCAGTACTTC
CASSYPGTYEQYF
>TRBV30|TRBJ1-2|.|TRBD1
TGTGCCTGGAGTAGGACAGGGAATACTTACACCTTC
CAWSRTGNTYTF
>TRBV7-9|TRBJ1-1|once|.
TGTGCCAGCAGCTTTCAGGGGAGAAACACTGAAGCTTTCTTT
CASSFQGRNTEAFF
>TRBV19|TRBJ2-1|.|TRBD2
TGTGCCAGTAGTATTGTAGCGGGATTATACAATGAGCAGTTCTTC
CASSIVAGLYNEQFF
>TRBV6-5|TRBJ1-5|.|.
TGTGCCAGCAGCCCCGAGAGGGTAAGCCAGCCCCAGCATTTT
CASSPERVSQPQHF
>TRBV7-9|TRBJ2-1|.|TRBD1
TGTGCCAGCAGCCGTACCCCTGGGACAGGGCAGTTCTTC
CASSRTPGTGQFF
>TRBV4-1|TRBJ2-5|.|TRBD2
TGCGCCAGCAGCCAAGATGTTCGGGCGGGAGGCAGGTTATTTGCACGAGAGACCCAGTACTTC
CASSQDVRAGGRLFARETQYF
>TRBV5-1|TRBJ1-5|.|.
TGCGCCAGCAGCTTGGGGGGGCCGGGGGGCAGCAATCAGCCCCAGCATTTT
CASSLGGPGGSNQPQHF
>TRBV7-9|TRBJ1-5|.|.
TGTGCCAGCAGCTTAGGAGGTGCCCTCGGGCAGCCCCAGCATTTT
CASSLGGALGQPQHF
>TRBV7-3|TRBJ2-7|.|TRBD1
TGTGCCAGCAGCTTAGGGACAGGGGGACAGTACGAGCAGTACTTC
CASSLGTGGQYEQYF
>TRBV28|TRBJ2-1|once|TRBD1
TGTGCCAGCAGTCTGGACAGGGGTTCCTACAATGAGCAGTTCTTC
CASSLDRGSYNEQFF
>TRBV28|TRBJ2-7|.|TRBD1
TGTGCCAGCAGTTCCAAACTCCCGGGACAGGGATACTACGAGCAGTACTTC
CASSSKLPGQGYYEQYF
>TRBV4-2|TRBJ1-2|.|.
TGTGCCAGCAGCCAAGCCCCAGGAAGGACGCGGGACTATGGCTACACCTTC
CASSQAPGRTRDYGYTF
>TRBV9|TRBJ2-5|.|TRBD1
TGTGCCAGCAGCCCCGGAGGACAGGGGGCGTGGGAGACCCAGTACTTC
CASSPGGQGAWETQYF
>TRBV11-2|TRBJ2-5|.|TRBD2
TGTGCCAGCAGCCGGGGACTAGCCGAGACCCAGTACTTC
CASSRGLAETQYF
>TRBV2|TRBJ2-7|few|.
TGTGCCAGCAGTGACGGAGGAAGCTCCTACGAGCAGTACTTC
CASSDGGSSYEQYF
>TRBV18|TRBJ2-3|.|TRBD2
TGTGCCAGCTCACCACCGGGACTAGCGGACAGCACAGATACGCAGTATTTT
CASSPPGLADSTDTQYF
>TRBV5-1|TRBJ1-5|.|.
TGCGCCAGCAGCTTGTGGTCCATACTTCCTAGCAATCAGCCCCAGCATTTT
CASSLWSILPSNQPQHF
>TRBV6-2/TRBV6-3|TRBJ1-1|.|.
TGTGCCAGCAGTTACTGGGGCACCGAAGCTTTCTTT
CASSYWGTEAFF
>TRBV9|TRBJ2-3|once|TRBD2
TGTGCCAGCAGTCTAAACCTAGCGGGGAGGGCGGAAGATACGCAGTATTTT
CASSLNLAGRAEDTQYF
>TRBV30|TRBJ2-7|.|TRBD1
TGTGCCTGGAGTCGGGACAGGGTGAGCCGGGGCGGTGAGCAGTACTTC
CAWSRDRVSRGGEQYF
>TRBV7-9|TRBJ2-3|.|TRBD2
TGTGCCAGCAGCTTATGGGGAGCGGGAGAATCAGATACGCAGTATTTT
CASSLWGAGESDTQYF
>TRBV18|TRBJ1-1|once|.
TGTGCCAGCTCACCGGGCAGTAGTGACGCTGAAGCTTTCTTT
CASSPGSSDAEAFF
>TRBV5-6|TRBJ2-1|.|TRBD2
TGTGCCAGCAGCCAAGGACTAGCGGGAGTGTACGCCTACAATGAGCAGTTCTTC
CASSQGLAGVYAYNEQFF
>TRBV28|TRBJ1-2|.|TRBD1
TGTGCCAGCAGCCCGGGACAGGGCGGAGGCTACACCTTC
CASSPGQGGGYTF
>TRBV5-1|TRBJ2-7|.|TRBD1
TGCGCCAGCAGCTTGGATAAGGGGGCAGGTGTCGACGAGCAGTACTTC
CASSLDKGAGVDEQYF
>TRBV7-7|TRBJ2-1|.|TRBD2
TGTGCTAGCAGCCGGGGACTAGCGGGAACGGGTAATGAGCAGTTCTTC
CASSRGLAGTGNEQFF
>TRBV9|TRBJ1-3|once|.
TGTGCCAGCAGCGTAGGGCCCCCTGGAAACACCATATATTTT
CASSVGPPGNTIYF
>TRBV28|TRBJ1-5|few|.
TGTGCCAGCAGTTTATGGAGCCGGGGAGCGCAGCCCCAGCATTTT
CASSLWSRGAQPQHF
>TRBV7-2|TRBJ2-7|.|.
TGTGCCAGCAGCTTAGATACAGGCGCCCCCTACGAGCAGTACTTC
CASSLDTGAPYEQYF
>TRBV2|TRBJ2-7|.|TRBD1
TGTGCCAGCAGTACCGGGACAGGTTATTACGAGCAGTACTTC
CASSTGTGYYEQYF
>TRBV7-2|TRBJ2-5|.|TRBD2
TGTGCCAGCAGCTCCCCGACTAGCAGAGAGACCCAGTACTTC
CASSSPTSRETQYF
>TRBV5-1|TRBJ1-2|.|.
TGCGCCAGCAGCTCCTCCGGGGGGCGAGATACTAACTATGGCTACACCTTC
CASSSSGGRDTNYGYTF
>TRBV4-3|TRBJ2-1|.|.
TGCGCCAGCAGCCAAGATATGAATGAGGGCCAGTTCTTC
CASSQDMNEGQFF
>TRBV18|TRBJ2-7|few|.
TGTGCCAGCTCACCATCTGACAGAACCTACGAGCAGTACTTC
CASSPSDRTYEQYF
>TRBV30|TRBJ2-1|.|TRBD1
TGTGCCGCTGACCACAGGGGGTCCTACAATGAGCAGTTCTTC
CAADHRGSYNEQFF